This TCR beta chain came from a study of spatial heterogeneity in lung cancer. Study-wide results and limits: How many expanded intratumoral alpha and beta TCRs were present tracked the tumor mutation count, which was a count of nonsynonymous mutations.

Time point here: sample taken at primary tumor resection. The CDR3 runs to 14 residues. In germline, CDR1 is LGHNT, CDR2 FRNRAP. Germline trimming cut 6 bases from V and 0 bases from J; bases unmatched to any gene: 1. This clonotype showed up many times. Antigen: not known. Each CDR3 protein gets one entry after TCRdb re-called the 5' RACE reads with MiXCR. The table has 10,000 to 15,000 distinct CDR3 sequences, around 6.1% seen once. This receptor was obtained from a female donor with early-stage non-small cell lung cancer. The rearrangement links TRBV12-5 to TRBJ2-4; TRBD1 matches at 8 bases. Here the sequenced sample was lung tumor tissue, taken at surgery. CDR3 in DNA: TGTGCTAGTGGGGGACAGGTAGCCAAAAACATTCAGTACTTC. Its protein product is CASGGQVAKNIQYF.